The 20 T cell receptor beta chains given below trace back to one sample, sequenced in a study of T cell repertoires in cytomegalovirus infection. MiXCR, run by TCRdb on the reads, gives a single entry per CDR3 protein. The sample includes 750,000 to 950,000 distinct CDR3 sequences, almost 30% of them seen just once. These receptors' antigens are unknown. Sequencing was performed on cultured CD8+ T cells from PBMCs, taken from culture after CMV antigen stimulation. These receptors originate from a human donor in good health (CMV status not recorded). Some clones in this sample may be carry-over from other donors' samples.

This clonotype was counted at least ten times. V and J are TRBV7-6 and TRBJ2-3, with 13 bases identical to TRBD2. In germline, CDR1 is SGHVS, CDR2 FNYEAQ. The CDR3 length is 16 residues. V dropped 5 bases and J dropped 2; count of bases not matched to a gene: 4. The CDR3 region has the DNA TGTGCCAGCAGCCTACTAGCGGGGGGGCTCACAGATACGCAGTATTTT. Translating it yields CASSLLAGGLTDTQYF.

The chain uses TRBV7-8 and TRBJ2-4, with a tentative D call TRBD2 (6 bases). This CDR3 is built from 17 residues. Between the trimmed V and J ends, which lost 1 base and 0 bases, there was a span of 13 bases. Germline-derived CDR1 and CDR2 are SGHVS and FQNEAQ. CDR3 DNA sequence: TGTGCCAGCAGCTTAGTCGGTCGGGAGCTAGCCAAAAACATTCAGTACTTC. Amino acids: CASSLVGRELAKNIQYF.

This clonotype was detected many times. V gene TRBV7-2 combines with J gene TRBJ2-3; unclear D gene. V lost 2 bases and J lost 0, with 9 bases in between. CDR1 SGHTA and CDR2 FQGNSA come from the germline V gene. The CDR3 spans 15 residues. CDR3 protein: CASSLNYLSTDTQYF. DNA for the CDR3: TGTGCCAGCAGCTTAAACTACCTTAGCACAGATACGCAGTATTTT.

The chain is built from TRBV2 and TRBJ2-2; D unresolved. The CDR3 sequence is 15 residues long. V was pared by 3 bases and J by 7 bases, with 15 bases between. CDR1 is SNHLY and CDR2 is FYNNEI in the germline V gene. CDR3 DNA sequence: TGTGCCAGCAGTGATCCGGATTCCCCGGGCGGGGAGCTGTTTTTT. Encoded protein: CASSDPDSPGGELFF.

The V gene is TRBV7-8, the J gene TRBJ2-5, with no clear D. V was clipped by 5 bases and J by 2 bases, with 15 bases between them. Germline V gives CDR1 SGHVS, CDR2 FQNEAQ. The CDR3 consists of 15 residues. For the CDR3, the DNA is TGTGCCAGCAGCCTCGGTGTATCAGTGCAAGAGACCCAGTACTTC. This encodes CASSLGVSVQETQYF.

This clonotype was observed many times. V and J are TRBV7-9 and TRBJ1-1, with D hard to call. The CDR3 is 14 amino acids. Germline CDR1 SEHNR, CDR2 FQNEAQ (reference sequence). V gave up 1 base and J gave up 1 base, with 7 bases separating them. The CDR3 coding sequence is TGTGCCAGCAGCTTAGGTCTGGGGAACACTGAAGCTTTCTTT. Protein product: CASSLGLGNTEAFF.

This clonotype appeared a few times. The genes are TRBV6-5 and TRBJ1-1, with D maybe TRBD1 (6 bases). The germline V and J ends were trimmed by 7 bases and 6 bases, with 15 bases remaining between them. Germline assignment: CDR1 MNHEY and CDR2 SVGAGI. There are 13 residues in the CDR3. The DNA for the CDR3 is TGTGCCAGCACACAGGGAGGGAAAGCTGAAGCTTTCTTT. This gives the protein CASTQGGKAEAFF.

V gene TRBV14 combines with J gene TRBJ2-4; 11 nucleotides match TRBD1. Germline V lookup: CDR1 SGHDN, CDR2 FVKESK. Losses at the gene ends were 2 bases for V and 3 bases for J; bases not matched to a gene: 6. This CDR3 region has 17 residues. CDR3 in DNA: TGTGCCAGCAGCCAATACACCGGGACAGGGGGCAAAAACATTCAGTACTTC. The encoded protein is CASSQYTGTGGKNIQYF.

The CDR3 reads CASSVGGKGTSGDNEQFF. The CDR3 coding sequence is TGTGCCAGCAGCGTAGGGGGAAAAGGGACTAGCGGGGACAATGAGCAGTTCTTC. The genes are TRBV9 and TRBJ2-1, with 13 positions matching TRBD2. Trimming removed 0 bases from V and 5 bases from J; junction bases left unmatched: 8. Germline CDR1 SGDLS, CDR2 YYNGEE. CDR3 length equals 18 residues.

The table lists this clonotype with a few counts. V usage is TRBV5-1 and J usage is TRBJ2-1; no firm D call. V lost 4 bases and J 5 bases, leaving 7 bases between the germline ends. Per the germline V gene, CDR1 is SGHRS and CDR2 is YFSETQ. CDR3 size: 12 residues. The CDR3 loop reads CASSHLDNEQFF. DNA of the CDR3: TGCGCCAGCAGCCACCTAGACAATGAGCAGTTCTTC.

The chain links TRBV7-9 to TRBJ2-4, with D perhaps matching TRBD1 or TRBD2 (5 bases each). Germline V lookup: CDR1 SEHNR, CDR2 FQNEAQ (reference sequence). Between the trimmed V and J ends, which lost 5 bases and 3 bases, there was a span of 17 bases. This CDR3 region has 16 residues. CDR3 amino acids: CASSTIQGRGKNIQYF. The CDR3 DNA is TGTGCCAGCAGCACAATTCAGGGACGCGGCAAAAACATTCAGTACTTC.

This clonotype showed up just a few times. The CDR3 is CASSFYPDEAFF. The CDR3 DNA reads as TGTGCCAGCAGCTTCTACCCGGATGAAGCTTTCTTT. V is TRBV7-9 and J is TRBJ1-1; no firm D call. Germline V gene lookup returns CDR1 SEHNR and CDR2 FQNEAQ (reference sequence). This CDR3 has 12 amino acids. Trimming shortened V by 3 bases and J by 7 bases, and 9 bases separated the two germline ends.

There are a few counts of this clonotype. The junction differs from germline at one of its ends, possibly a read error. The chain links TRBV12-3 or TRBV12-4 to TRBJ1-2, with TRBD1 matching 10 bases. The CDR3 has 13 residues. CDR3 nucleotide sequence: TGTGCCAGCAGTGAAGGGACAGGGGCAGGAAAACCCTTC. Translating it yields CASSEGTGAGKPF.

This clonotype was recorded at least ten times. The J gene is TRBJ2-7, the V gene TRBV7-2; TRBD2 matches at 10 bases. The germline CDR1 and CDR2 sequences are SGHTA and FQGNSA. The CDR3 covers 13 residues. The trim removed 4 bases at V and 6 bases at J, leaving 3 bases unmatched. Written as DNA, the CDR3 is TGTGCCAGCAGCTCTCTAGCGGGGGTCGAGCAGTACGTC. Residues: CASSSLAGVEQYV.

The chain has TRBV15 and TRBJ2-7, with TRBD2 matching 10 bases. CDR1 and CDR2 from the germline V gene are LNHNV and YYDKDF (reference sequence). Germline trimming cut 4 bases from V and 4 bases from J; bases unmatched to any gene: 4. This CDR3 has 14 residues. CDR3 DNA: TGTGCCACCAGCAACGGACTAGCGGAATACGAGCAGTACGTC. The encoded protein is CATSNGLAEYEQYV.

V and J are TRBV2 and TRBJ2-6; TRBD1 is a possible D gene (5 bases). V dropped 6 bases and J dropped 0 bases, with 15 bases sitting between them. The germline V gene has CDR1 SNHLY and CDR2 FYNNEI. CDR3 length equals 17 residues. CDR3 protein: CASRLTARDSGANVLTF. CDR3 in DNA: TGTGCCAGCAGATTGACAGCCAGGGACTCTGGGGCCAACGTCCTGACTTTC. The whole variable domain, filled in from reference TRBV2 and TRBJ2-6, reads EPEVTQTPSHQVTQMGQEVILRCVPISNHLYFYWYRQILGQKVEFLVSFYNNEISEKSEIFDDQFSVERPDGSNFTLKIRSTKLEDSAMYFCASRLTARDSGANVLTFGAGSRLTVL.

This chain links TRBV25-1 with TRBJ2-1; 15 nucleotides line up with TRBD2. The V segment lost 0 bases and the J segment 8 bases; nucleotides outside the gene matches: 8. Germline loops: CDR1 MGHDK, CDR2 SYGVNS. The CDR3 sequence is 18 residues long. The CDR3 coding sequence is TGTGCCAGCAGTGAATATAGTGGAGGGACTAGCGGGGGGTATGAGCAGTTCTTC. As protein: CASSEYSGGTSGGYEQFF. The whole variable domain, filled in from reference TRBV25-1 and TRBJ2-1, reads EADIYQTPRYLVIGTGKKITLECSQTMGHDKMYWYQQDPGMELHLIHYSYGVNSTEKGDLSSESTVSRIRTEHFPLTLESARPSHTSQYLCASSEYSGGTSGGYEQFFGPGTRLTVL.

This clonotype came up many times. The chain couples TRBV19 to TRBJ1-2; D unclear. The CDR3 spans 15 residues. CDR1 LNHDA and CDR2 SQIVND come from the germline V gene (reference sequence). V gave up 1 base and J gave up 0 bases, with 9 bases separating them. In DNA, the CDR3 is TGTGCCAGTAGTATAGGGGCAGCTTCTAACTATGGCTACACCTTC. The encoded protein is CASSIGAASNYGYTF.

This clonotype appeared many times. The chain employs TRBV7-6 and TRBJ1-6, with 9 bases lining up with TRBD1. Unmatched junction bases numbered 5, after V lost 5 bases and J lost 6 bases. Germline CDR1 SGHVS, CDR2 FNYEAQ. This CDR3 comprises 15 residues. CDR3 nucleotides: TGTGCCAGCAGCGTTGACAGGGGGTTTAATTCACCCCTCCACTTT. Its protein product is CASSVDRGFNSPLHF.

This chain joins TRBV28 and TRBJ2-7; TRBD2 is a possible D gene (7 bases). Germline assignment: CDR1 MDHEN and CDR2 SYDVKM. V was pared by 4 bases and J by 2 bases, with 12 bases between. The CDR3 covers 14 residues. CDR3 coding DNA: TGTGCCAGCAGTTGGGGAGGGGGGACCTACGAGCAGTACGTC. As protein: CASSWGGGTYEQYV.